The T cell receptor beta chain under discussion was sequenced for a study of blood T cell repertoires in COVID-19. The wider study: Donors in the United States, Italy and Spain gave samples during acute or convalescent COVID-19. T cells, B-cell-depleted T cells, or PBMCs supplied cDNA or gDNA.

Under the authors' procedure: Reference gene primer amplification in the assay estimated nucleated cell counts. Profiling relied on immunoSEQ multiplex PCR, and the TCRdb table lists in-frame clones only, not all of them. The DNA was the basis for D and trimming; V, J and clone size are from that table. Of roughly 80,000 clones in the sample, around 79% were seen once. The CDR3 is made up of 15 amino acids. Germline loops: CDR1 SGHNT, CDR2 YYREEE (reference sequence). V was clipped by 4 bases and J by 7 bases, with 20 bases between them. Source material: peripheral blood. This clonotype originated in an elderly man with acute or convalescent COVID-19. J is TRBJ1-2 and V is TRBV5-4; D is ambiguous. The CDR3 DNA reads TGTGCCAGCAGCGCACCTCGTGGAGTCCCTTTTGGCTACACCTTC. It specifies CASSAPRGVPFGYTF. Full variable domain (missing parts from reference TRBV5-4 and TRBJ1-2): ETGVTQSPTHLIKTRGQQVTLRCSSQSGHNTVSWYQQALGQGPQFIFQYYREEENGRGNFPPRFSGLQFPNYSSELNVNALELDDSALYLCASSAPRGVPFGYTFGSGTRLTVV.